The next 32 T cell receptor beta chains were all read from a single sample in a study of T cell changes during pregnancy in multiple sclerosis. The assay was immunoSEQ multiplex PCR, and TCRdb's table has in-frame clones only and misses some. The data contain about 39,000 clones, over 80% of them singletons. Here the sequenced sample was CD8+ T cells from peripheral blood mononuclear cells, taken before pregnancy. The receptor set was obtained from a female donor with multiple sclerosis, enrolled in a pregnancy study.

This clone was counted only a few times. The chain carries TRBV7-2 and TRBJ2-3; D uncertain. The CDR3 extends over 12 amino acids. V was shortened by 5 bases and J by 13 bases, with 16 bases between the two germline ends. The germline V gene has CDR1 SGHTA and CDR2 FQGNSA. CDR3 sequence (DNA): TGTGCCAGCAGCCCGATTCCTAGTGAGGAGTATTTT. Translated: CASSPIPSEEYF.

This chain uses TRBV7-3 with TRBJ2-1; maybe TRBD2 (6 bases). The V and J ends lost 1 base and 2 bases respectively, with 9 bases between them. Looked up from germline, CDR1 is SGHTA and CDR2 is FQGTGA. This CDR3 contains 15 residues. The CDR3 here is CASSLIRGTYNEQFF. As DNA, the CDR3 is TGTGCCAGCAGCTTAATTCGCGGGACCTACAATGAGCAGTTCTTC.

This rearrangement joins TRBV27 to TRBJ1-2, with 7 bases fitting TRBD1. V was clipped by 0 bases and J by 1 base; unmatched bases: 5. CDR3 length: 16 amino acids. Germline loops: CDR1 MNHEY, CDR2 SMNVEV (reference sequence). The CDR3 loop is CASSLSGTAFNYGYTF. In nucleotides, the CDR3 is TGTGCCAGCAGTTTATCAGGGACAGCATTTAACTATGGCTACACCTTC.

The V gene is TRBV1, the J gene TRBJ2-6; the table's D call TRBD2 went unverified against the DNA. TRBV1 is a pseudogene locus. There are 16 residues in the CDR3. The CDR3 nucleotides read TGCACCAGCAGCCACCTGGACTTCTCTGGGGCCAACGTCCTGACTTTC. Translated: CTSSHLDFSGANVLTF.

The chain is built from TRBV27 and TRBJ2-5; possibly TRBD1 for D (6 bases). Deletions cut 5 bases from V and 2 bases from J, with 30 bases between. Germline loops: CDR1 MNHEY, CDR2 SMNVEV (reference sequence). The length of the CDR3 is 20 residues. CDR3 bases: TGTGCCAGCAGTCGAACTTTTTCTGCGACAGGCCCGTCAACACAAGAGACCCAGTACTTC. Encoded protein: CASSRTFSATGPSTQETQYF.

This clone is a singleton in its sample. The chain carries TRBV7-2 and TRBJ1-2, with no clear D. V gave up 1 base and J gave up 4 bases, with 7 bases separating them. CDR1 is SGHTA, CDR2 FQGNSA, per germline. The CDR3 is 13 residues long. This chain's CDR3 is CASSLGATYGYTF. In DNA form, the CDR3 reads TGTGCCAGCAGCTTAGGGGCCACCTATGGCTACACCTTC.

The chain couples TRBV6-1 to TRBJ1-2, with a weak D call TRBD1 (6 bases). This CDR3 is 15 amino acids long. V was clipped by 3 bases and J by 1 base, with 12 bases between them. Germline CDR1 is MNHNS and CDR2 is SASEGT. CDR3 nucleotide sequence: TGTGCCAGCAGTGATTGGACAGCGTATAACTATGGCTACACCTTC. This gives the protein CASSDWTAYNYGYTF.

The chain combines TRBV20-1 with TRBJ2-7; D not certain. The CDR3 sequence is 11 residues long. V was trimmed by 0 bases and J by 4 bases, leaving 4 bases between them. Looked up from germline, CDR1 is DFQATT and CDR2 is SNEGSKA (reference sequence). CDR3 protein: CSAREEYEQYF. CDR3 nucleotide sequence: TGCAGTGCTAGAGAGGAGTACGAGCAGTACTTC.

This rearrangement joins TRBV7-9 to TRBJ1-1, with no clear D. This CDR3 is 13 amino acids long. Trimming stripped 4 bases from V and 1 base from J, with 7 bases between. CDR1 and CDR2 from the germline V gene are SEHNR and FQNEAQ (reference sequence). For the CDR3, the DNA is TGTGCCAGCAGCTCCGTCCCGAACACTGAAGCTTTCTTT. The encoded protein is CASSSVPNTEAFF.

This clone was recorded only once. The rearrangement joins TRBV4-1 to TRBJ2-7; TRBD1 might be the D (6 bases). Trimming removed 1 base at V and 2 bases at J, with 12 bases between. Germline-derived CDR1 and CDR2 are MGHRA and YSYEKL. The CDR3 is 15 amino acids. The CDR3 DNA follows: TGCGCCAGCAGCCAAGTGGCAGGGGAGACCTACGAGCAGTACTTC. The encoded protein is CASSQVAGETYEQYF.

This rearrangement joins TRBV5-4 to TRBJ2-1; D gene unclear. Germline V gene data show CDR1 as SGHNT and CDR2 as YYREEE (reference sequence). This CDR3 has 10 residues. Between the trimmed V and J ends, which lost 6 bases and 10 bases, there was a span of 8 bases. The CDR3 protein is CASTRQEQFF. In nucleotides, the CDR3 is TGTGCCAGCACAAGACAAGAGCAGTTCTTC.

The chain has TRBV27 and TRBJ2-3; 10 bases are shared with TRBD2. CDR3 length equals 16 residues. Germline V gene sequence: CDR1 MNHEY, CDR2 SMNVEV (reference sequence). With V trimmed by 2 bases and J by 1 base, 3 bases remained unmatched. This CDR3 is CASSLRGTSGTDTQYF. In nucleotides, the CDR3 is TGTGCCAGCAGTTTACGGGGGACTAGCGGCACAGATACGCAGTATTTT.

The gene calls are TRBV27 and TRBJ2-1; D is undetermined. Germline CDR1 reads MNHEY; CDR2 reads SMNVEV (reference sequence). Deletions cut 0 bases from V and 5 bases from J, with 11 bases between. This CDR3 spans 15 amino acids. The CDR3 coding sequence is TGTGCCAGCAGTTTATCGAGCCCTCCCAACAATGAGCAGTTCTTC. This sequence encodes CASSLSSPPNNEQFF.

The chain recombines TRBV2 with TRBJ2-5; weak D call: TRBD1 (6 bases). The CDR3 consists of 16 residues. Germline loops: CDR1 SNHLY, CDR2 FYNNEI. V lost 4 bases and J lost 0, with 15 bases in between. CDR3 loop: CASSVGTWEYQETQYF. The CDR3 bases are TGTGCCAGCAGTGTGGGGACATGGGAGTACCAAGAGACCCAGTACTTC. Combining the CDR3 with reference TRBV2 and TRBJ2-5 gives the whole variable domain EPEVTQTPSHQVTQMGQEVILRCVPISNHLYFYWYRQILGQKVEFLVSFYNNEISEKSEIFDDQFSVERPDGSNFTLKIRSTKLEDSAMYFCASSVGTWEYQETQYFGPGTRLLVL.

The chain has TRBV5-1 and TRBJ1-2; weak D call: TRBD1 (5 bases). The CDR3 contains 16 residues. V lost 0 bases, J lost 0 bases, and 12 bases lay in between. Germline CDR1 and CDR2: SGHRS and YFSETQ. In DNA, the CDR3 is TGCGCCAGCAGCTTGGAGGGGTCCCCAGCTAACTATGGCTACACCTTC. This gives the protein CASSLEGSPANYGYTF.

The chain uses TRBV7-6 and TRBJ2-1; 13 bases fit TRBD2. The V and J ends lost 5 bases and 4 bases, in that order; junction bases with no gene match: 5. The CDR3 has 16 residues. Germline lookup yields CDR1 SGHVS and CDR2 FNYEAQ. Here the CDR3 reads CASSLTSGRRYNEQFF. CDR3 nucleotide sequence: TGTGCCAGCAGCCTGACTAGCGGGAGGCGGTACAATGAGCAGTTCTTC.

V is TRBV14 and J is TRBJ2-7; maybe TRBD2 (5 bases). Trimming stripped 0 bases from V and 1 base from J, with 13 bases between. The germline CDR1 and CDR2 sequences are SGHDN and FVKESK. CDR3 length: 16 residues. The CDR3 nucleotides read TGTGCCAGCAGCCAAGATCAGGTCGGGGAGTCCTACGAGCAGTACTTC. Translation: CASSQDQVGESYEQYF.

This chain connects TRBV28 to TRBJ2-1, with 9 positions matching TRBD2. Germline-derived CDR1 and CDR2 are MDHEN and SYDVKM. J was trimmed by 8 bases and V by 6 bases; bases with no gene match: 8. This CDR3 is built from 14 residues. CDR3 in DNA: TGTGCCAGCAGGACTGAGCGGACTAGCGATGAGCAGTTCTTC. Protein product: CASRTERTSDEQFF.

J is TRBJ1-1 and V is TRBV6-5, with TRBD1 matching 9 bases. Trimming removed 2 bases from V and 5 bases from J; junction bases left unmatched: 0. The CDR3 has 13 amino acids. CDR1 is MNHEY and CDR2 is SVGAGI in the germline V gene. CDR3 nucleotide sequence: TGTGCCAGCAGTTACGGGACAGGGACTGAAGCTTTCTTT. As protein: CASSYGTGTEAFF.

V gene TRBV6-5 combines with J gene TRBJ1-2, with D hard to call. Trimming removed 6 bases from V and 8 bases from J, with 16 bases in between. CDR1 is MNHEY, CDR2 SVGAGI, per germline. The CDR3 runs to 13 residues. In DNA form, the CDR3 reads TGTGCCAGCAGGGACTCAAGGCTATGGGGCTACACCTTC. This encodes CASRDSRLWGYTF.

V gene TRBV5-1 combines with J gene TRBJ2-7; D perhaps matches TRBD1 (6 bases). V was pared by 7 bases and J by 7 bases, with 18 bases between. CDR1 is SGHRS and CDR2 is YFSETQ in the germline V gene. The CDR3 is 13 residues long. CDR3 sequence: CASYSQGPQEQYF. The CDR3 DNA reads as TGCGCCAGCTACTCCCAGGGGCCGCAAGAGCAGTACTTC. Using reference TRBV5-1 and TRBJ2-7 for the parts outside the CDR3, the full variable domain is KAGVTQTPRYLIKTRGQQVTLSCSPISGHRSVSWYQQTPGQGLQFLFEYFSETQRNKGNFPGRFSGRQFSNSRSEMNVSTLELGDSALYLCASYSQGPQEQYFGPGTRLTVT.

The chain combines TRBV27 with TRBJ2-7, with no clear D. The CDR3 is made up of 15 amino acids. V dropped 3 bases and J dropped 0 bases, with 12 bases sitting between them. Germline loops: CDR1 MNHEY, CDR2 SMNVEV (reference sequence). This chain's CDR3 is CASSFTRSPSYEQYF. The CDR3 nucleotides read TGTGCCAGCAGTTTTACCCGGTCCCCCTCCTACGAGCAGTACTTC.

V gene TRBV7-8 combines with J gene TRBJ2-7, with unresolved D. CDR3 size: 13 residues. The germline V and J ends were trimmed by 5 bases and 0 bases, with 8 bases remaining between them. The V gene's germline CDR1 is SGHVS and CDR2 FQNEAQ. Here the CDR3 DNA reads TGTGCCAGCAGCCCGCCGAGCTCCTACGAGCAGTACTTC. Translating gives CASSPPSSYEQYF.

This chain connects TRBV5-5 to TRBJ1-2, with 10 bases that match TRBD1. The junction had 9 bases not matched to a gene; V was cut back by 5 bases and J by 8 bases. Germline values: CDR1 SGHKS, CDR2 YYEKEE (reference sequence). CDR3 length equals 14 residues. As DNA, the CDR3 is TGTGCCAGCAGTCCGACAGGGGGCGCGGAGGGCTACACCTTC. Amino acids: CASSPTGGAEGYTF.

In DNA form, the CDR3 reads TGTGCCAGCAGTCATCAGGGGCCCCAAGAGACCCAGTACTTC. It is translated as CASSHQGPQETQYF. The chain couples TRBV5-4 to TRBJ2-5, with D possibly being TRBD1 (6 bases). Trimming shortened V by 5 bases and J by 1 base, and 12 bases separated the two germline ends. Germline V gene sequence: CDR1 SGHNT, CDR2 YYREEE (reference sequence). The CDR3 loop spans 14 amino acids.

The chain carries TRBV7-9 and TRBJ2-1, with 8 positions matching TRBD2. CDR3 length equals 16 residues. The germline gives CDR1 SEHNR, CDR2 FQNEAQ (reference sequence). V was clipped by 1 base and J by 1 base; unmatched bases: 3. The CDR3 sequence: CASSLVGGGSYNEQFF. Here the CDR3 DNA reads TGTGCCAGCAGCTTAGTGGGCGGGGGGTCCTACAATGAGCAGTTCTTC. The variable domain in full, with the rest retrieved from reference TRBV7-9 and TRBJ2-1, is DTGVSQNPRHKITKRGQNVTFRCDPISEHNRLYWYRQTLGQGPEFLTYFQNEAQLEKSRLLSDRFSAERPKGSFSTLEIQRTEQGDSAMYLCASSLVGGGSYNEQFFGPGTRLTVL.

This clone has a single count. The rearrangement links TRBV7-9 to TRBJ2-3; D is possibly TRBD2 (6 bases). Germline loops: CDR1 SEHNR, CDR2 FQNEAQ (reference sequence). The CDR3 loop spans 16 amino acids. Trimming removed 2 bases from V and 1 base from J, with 13 bases in between. The CDR3, as DNA: TGTGCCAGCAGCTTATTCTGGCGGGAACGCACAGATACGCAGTATTTT. Residues: CASSLFWRERTDTQYF.

V gene TRBV16 combines with J gene TRBJ2-7, with 13 positions matching TRBD2. Germline CDR1 is KGHSY and CDR2 is FQNENV. Trimming at V came to 0 bases and at J to 3 bases, leaving 2 bases not matched to a gene. There are 16 residues in the CDR3. This chain's CDR3 is CASSQSGTSGNYEQYF. CDR3 sequence (DNA): TGTGCCAGCAGCCAATCAGGGACTAGCGGGAACTACGAGCAGTACTTC.

The chain has TRBV10-3 and TRBJ2-1; no firm D call. Germline V gives CDR1 ENHRY, CDR2 SYGVKD. V lost 3 bases and J 0 bases, leaving 6 bases between the germline ends. The CDR3 spans 14 residues. This CDR3 reads CAISDYPSYNEQFF. CDR3 in DNA: TGTGCCATCAGTGATTATCCCTCCTACAATGAGCAGTTCTTC.

V and J are TRBV9 and TRBJ2-7; TRBD1 matches 8 bases. Germline assignment: CDR1 SGDLS and CDR2 YYNGEE. The junction had 5 bases not matched to a gene; V was cut back by 4 bases and J by 2 bases. There are 14 residues in the CDR3. The DNA for the CDR3 is TGTGCCAGCAGCTCAGGACAGGGTACCTACGAGCAGTACTTC. It is translated as CASSSGQGTYEQYF.

The rearrangement joins TRBV6-1 to TRBJ2-7, with D tentatively TRBD1 (6 bases). The V and J ends lost 2 bases and 4 bases respectively, with 12 bases between them. CDR3 length: 14 residues. Germline CDR1 MNHNS, CDR2 SASEGT. As DNA, the CDR3 is TGTGCCAGCAGTGAACTCACAGGGTGGTACGAGCAGTACTTC. Protein product: CASSELTGWYEQYF.

The V and J genes are TRBV6-1 and TRBJ2-3, with D possibly TRBD2 on 6 matching bases. With 7 bases removed from V and 5 bases from J, the gap between germline ends came to 16 bases. The CDR3 spans 14 residues. The germline gives CDR1 MNHNS, CDR2 SASEGT. The CDR3 coding sequence is TGTGCCAGCACCTTACTGGGGCGGGGAGATACGCAGTATTTT. Translating gives CASTLLGRGDTQYF.